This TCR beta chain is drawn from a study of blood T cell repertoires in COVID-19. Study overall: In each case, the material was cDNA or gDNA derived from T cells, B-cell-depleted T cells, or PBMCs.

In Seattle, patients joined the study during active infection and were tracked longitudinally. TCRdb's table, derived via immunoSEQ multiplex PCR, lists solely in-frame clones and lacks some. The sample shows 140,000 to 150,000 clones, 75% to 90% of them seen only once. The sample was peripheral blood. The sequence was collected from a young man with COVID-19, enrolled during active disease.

The CDR3 sequence is CAWTGTGGRNIQYF. For the CDR3, the DNA is TGTGCCTGGACCGGGACAGGGGGGAGAAACATTCAGTACTTC. V usage is TRBV30 and J usage is TRBJ2-4; TRBD1 agrees at 11 bases. Germline V gene lookup returns CDR1 GTSNPN and CDR2 SVGIG (reference sequence). V shed 4 bases, J shed 6 bases, and the junction held 5 bases outside the gene matches. The CDR3 length is 14 residues.